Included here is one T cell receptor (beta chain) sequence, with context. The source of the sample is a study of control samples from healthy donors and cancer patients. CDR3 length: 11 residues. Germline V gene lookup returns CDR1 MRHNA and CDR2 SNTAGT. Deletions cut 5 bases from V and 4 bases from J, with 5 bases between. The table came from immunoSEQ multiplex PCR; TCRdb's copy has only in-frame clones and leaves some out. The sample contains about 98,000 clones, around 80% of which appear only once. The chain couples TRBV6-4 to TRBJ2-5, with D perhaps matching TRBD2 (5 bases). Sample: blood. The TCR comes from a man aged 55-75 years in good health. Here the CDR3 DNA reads TGTGCCAGCAGTAGCGGAGAGACCCAGTACTTC. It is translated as CASSSGETQYF.